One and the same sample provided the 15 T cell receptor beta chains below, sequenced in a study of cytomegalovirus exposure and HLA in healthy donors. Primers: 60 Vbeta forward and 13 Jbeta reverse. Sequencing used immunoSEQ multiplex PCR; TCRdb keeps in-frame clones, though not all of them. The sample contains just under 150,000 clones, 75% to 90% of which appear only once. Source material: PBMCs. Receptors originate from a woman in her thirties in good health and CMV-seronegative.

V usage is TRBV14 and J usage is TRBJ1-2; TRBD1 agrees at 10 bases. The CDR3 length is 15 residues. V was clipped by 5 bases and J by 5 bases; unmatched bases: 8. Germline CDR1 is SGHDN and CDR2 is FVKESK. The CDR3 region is CASSKTGGNVYGYTF. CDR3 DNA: TGTGCCAGCAGCAAGACAGGGGGCAACGTTTATGGCTACACCTTC.

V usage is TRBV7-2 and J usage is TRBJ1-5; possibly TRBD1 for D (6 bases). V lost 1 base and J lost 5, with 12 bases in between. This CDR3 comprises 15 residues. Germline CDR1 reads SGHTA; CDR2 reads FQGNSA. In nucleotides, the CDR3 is TGTGCCAGCAGCTTAGAGCTGCAGGGGCATCAGCCCCAGCATTTT. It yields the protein CASSLELQGHQPQHF.

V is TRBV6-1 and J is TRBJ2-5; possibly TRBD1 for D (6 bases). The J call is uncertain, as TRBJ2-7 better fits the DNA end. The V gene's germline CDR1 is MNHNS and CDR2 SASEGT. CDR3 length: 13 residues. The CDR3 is CASSPTRGNEQYF. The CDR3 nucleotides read TGTGCCAGCAGCCCAACGAGGGGGAACGAGCAGTACTTC.

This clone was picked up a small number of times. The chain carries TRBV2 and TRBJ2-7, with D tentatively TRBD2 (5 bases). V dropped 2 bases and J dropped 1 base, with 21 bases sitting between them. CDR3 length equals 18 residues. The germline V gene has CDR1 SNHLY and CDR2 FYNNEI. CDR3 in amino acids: CASSEMLTSSWSSYEQYF. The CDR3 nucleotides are TGTGCCAGCAGTGAAATGTTAACTAGTTCATGGAGTTCCTACGAGCAGTACTTC. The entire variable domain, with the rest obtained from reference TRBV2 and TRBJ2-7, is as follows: EPEVTQTPSHQVTQMGQEVILRCVPISNHLYFYWYRQILGQKVEFLVSFYNNEISEKSEIFDDQFSVERPDGSNFTLKIRSTKLEDSAMYFCASSEMLTSSWSSYEQYFGPGTRLTVT.

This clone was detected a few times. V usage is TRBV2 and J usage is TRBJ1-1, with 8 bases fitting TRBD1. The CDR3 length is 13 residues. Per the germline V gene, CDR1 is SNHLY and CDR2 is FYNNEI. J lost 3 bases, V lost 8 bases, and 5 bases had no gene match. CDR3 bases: TGTGCCAGCCTCCAGGGGGCGTACACTGAAGCTTTCTTT. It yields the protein CASLQGAYTEAFF.

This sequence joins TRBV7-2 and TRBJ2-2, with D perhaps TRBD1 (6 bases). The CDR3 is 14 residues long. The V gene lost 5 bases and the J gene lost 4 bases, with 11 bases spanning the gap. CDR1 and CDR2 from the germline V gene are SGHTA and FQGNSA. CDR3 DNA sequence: TGTGCCAGCAGCGTCCGGGACACCACCGGGGAGCTGTTTTTT. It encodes CASSVRDTTGELFF.

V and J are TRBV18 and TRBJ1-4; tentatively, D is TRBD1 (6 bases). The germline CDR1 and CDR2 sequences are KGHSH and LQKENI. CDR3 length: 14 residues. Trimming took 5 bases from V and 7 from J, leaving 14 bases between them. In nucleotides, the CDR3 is TGTGCCAGCTCAACGACAGGCTCTTTTGAAAAACTGTTTTTT. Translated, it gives CASSTTGSFEKLFF.

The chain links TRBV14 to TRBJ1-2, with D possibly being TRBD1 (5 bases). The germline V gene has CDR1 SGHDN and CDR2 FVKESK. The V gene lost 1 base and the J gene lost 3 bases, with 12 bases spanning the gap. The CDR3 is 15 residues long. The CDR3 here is CASSQGGLWDYGYTF. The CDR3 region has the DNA TGTGCCAGCAGCCAAGGGGGACTCTGGGACTATGGCTACACCTTC.

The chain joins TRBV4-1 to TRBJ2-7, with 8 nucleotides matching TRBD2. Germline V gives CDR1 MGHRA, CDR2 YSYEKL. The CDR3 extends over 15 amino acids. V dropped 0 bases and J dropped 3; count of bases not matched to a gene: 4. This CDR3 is CASSQEVREVYEQYF. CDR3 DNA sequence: TGCGCCAGCAGCCAAGAGGTGCGGGAGGTCTACGAGCAGTACTTC.

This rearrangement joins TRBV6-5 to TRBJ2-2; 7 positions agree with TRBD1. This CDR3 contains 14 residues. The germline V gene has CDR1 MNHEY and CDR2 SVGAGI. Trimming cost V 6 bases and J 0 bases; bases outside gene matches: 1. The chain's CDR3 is CASRGQPNTGELFF. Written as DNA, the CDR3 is TGTGCCAGCAGGGGACAGCCGAACACCGGGGAGCTGTTTTTT.

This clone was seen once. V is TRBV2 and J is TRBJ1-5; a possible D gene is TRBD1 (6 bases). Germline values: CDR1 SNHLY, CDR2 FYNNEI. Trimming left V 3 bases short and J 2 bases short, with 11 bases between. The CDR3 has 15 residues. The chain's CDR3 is CASSESKGGNQPQHF. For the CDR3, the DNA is TGTGCCAGCAGTGAGAGTAAGGGGGGCAATCAGCCCCAGCATTTT.

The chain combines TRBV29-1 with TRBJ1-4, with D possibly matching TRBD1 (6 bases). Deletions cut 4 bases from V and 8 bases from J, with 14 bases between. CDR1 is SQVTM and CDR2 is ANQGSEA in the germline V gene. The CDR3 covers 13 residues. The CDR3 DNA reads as TGCAGCGTTGTTCCAGGGGTAGGAGAAAAACTGTTTTTT. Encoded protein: CSVVPGVGEKLFF. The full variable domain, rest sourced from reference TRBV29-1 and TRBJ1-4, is SAVISQKPSRDICQRGTSLTIQCQVDSQVTMMFWYRQQPGQSLTLIATANQGSEATYESGFVIDKFPISRPNLTFSTLTVSNMSPEDSSIYLCSVVPGVGEKLFFGSGTQLSVL.

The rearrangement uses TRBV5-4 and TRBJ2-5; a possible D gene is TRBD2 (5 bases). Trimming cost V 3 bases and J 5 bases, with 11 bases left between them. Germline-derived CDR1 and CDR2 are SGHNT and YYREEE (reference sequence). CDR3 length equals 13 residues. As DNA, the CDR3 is TGTGCCAGCAGCTCGAATTCGGGGGAGACCCAGTACTTC. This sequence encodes CASSSNSGETQYF. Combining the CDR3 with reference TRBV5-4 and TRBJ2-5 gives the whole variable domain ETGVTQSPTHLIKTRGQQVTLRCSSQSGHNTVSWYQQALGQGPQFIFQYYREEENGRGNFPPRFSGLQFPNYSSELNVNALELDDSALYLCASSSNSGETQYFGPGTRLLVL.

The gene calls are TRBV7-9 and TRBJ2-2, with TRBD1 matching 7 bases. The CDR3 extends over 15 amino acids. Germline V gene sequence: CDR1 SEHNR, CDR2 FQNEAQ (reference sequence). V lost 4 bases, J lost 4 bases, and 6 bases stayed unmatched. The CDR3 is CASSSRDSGTGELFF. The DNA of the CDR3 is TGTGCCAGCAGCTCTAGGGACAGTGGCACCGGGGAGCTGTTTTTT.

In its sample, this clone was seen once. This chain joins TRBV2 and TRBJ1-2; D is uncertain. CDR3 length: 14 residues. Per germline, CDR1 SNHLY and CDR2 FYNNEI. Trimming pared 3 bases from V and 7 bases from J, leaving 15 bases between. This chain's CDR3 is CASSEREITSGYTF. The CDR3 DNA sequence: TGTGCCAGCAGTGAGAGGGAAATAACTAGTGGCTACACCTTC.